This is a list of T cell receptor beta chains from one sample in a study of T cells after posttransplantation cyclophosphamide. The table came from immunoSEQ multiplex PCR; TCRdb's copy has only in-frame clones and leaves some out. This sample carries fewer than 55,000 clones, none of them present only once. The sequenced sample consisted of PBMCs. Source of these receptors: a man in his forties in good health, CMV-negative, and a related stem cell transplant donor. Both conserved end residues are part of each CDR3. D genes are given only for firm matches. Clone size is not always given. Where it is, it says once, few, many or a class for expanded clones.

j_call,clone_size,v_call,d_call,cdr3_nt,cdr3_aa
TRBJ2-4,many,TRBV25-1,TRBD2,TGTGCCAGCACCCCGGCGGGGGGGAACATTCAGTACTTC,CASTPAGGNIQYF
TRBJ1-6,many,TRBV7-9,-,TGTGCCAGCAGCTTAGGACAGTTCAATTCACCCCTCCACTTT,CASSLGQFNSPLHF
TRBJ1-2,-,TRBV6-1,-,TGTGCCAGCAGTGTAACAGGACCTAACTATGGCTACACCTTC,CASSVTGPNYGYTF
TRBJ1-6,few,TRBV4-1,-,TGCGCCAGCAGGGAAGAACGCGACAGGCAGAATTCACCCCTCCACTTT,CASREERDRQNSPLHF
TRBJ2-1,few,TRBV6-4,TRBD1,TGTGCCAGCAGTGACTCGAATAACAGGGGTGCTTGGGGAGAGCAGTTCTTC,CASSDSNNRGAWGEQFF
TRBJ2-7,many,TRBV11-1,TRBD1,TGTGCCAGCAGCCCAGAGGACAGGGTACTCCAGGAGCAGTACTTC,CASSPEDRVLQEQYF
TRBJ1-5,many,TRBV7-9,-,TGTGCCAGCAGCCTCACAGGGAGTACGAATCAGCCCCAGCATTTT,CASSLTGSTNQPQHF
TRBJ2-7,many,TRBV7-9,-,TGTGCCAGCCTGGGGCCCTCCTACGAGCAGTACTTC,CASLGPSYEQYF
TRBJ2-1,many,TRBV6-6,-,TGTGCCAGCACCGCACACCGCAATGAGCAGTTCTTC,CASTAHRNEQFF
TRBJ1-2,many,TRBV11-2,-,TGTGCCAGCAGCTTAGACCTCACCCTCAGGGCGGCCTATGGCTACACCTTC,CASSLDLTLRAAYGYTF
TRBJ2-1,many,TRBV9,TRBD2,TGTGCCAGCAGCGCTCACGGGACTAGCGGGAACAATGAGCAGTTCTTC,CASSAHGTSGNNEQFF
TRBJ1-3,many,TRBV6-5,-,TGTGCCAGCAGTCGACAGTTCTCTGGAAACACCATATATTTT,CASSRQFSGNTIYF
TRBJ2-5,few,TRBV19,TRBD1,TGTGCCAGTATGTGGTCCCAGGACAGGCCAGAGACCCAGTACTTC,CASMWSQDRPETQYF
TRBJ1-1,many,TRBV5-1,TRBD1,TGCGCCAGCAGCTTGGATACAGGGGCTAACACTGAAGCTTTCTTT,CASSLDTGANTEAFF
TRBJ1-1,many,TRBV11-2,TRBD1,TGTGCCAGCAGCCAAGGGACAGGGGGAGAAGCTTTCTTT,CASSQGTGGEAFF
TRBJ2-5,few,TRBV9,TRBD2,TGTGCCAGCAGCGTAGGTGCAGCGGGGGGGCAAGAGACCCAGTACTTC,CASSVGAAGGQETQYF
TRBJ2-1,many,TRBV6-4,-,TGTGCCAGCCCAAAAAGGGGGACACCACAATTTACCTACAATGAGCAGTTCTTC,CASPKRGTPQFTYNEQFF
TRBJ1-5,-,TRBV7-2,TRBD1,TGTGCCAGCAGCAGGACAGGGGCGACGGCCCAGCATTTT,CASSRTGATAQHF
TRBJ1-3,many,TRBV6-5,TRBD1,TGTGCCAGCAGGCAGGGGGGCTCTGGAAACACCATATATTTT,CASRQGGSGNTIYF
TRBJ2-2,many,TRBV19,TRBD2,TGTGCCAGTAGTGTGACTAGCGGGAGTTTTACGCGCACCGGGGAGCTGTTTTTT,CASSVTSGSFTRTGELFF
TRBJ2-2,many,TRBV19,TRBD1,TGTGCCAGTAGGGCGACAGGGGTCACCGGGGAGCTGTTTTTT,CASRATGVTGELFF
TRBJ2-7,few,TRBV5-1,-,TGCGCCAGCAGCTCCTCGACAGGCTCCTACGAGCAGTACTTC,CASSSSTGSYEQYF
TRBJ1-2,few,TRBV5-4,TRBD1,TGTGCCAGCAGCCTCAGACAGGGGACCTATGGCTACACCTTC,CASSLRQGTYGYTF
TRBJ1-1,many,TRBV12-5,-,TGTGCTAGTGGTTTGGCAAGGGGGGGCAGTGAAGCTTTCTTT,CASGLARGGSEAFF
TRBJ2-5,many,TRBV7-3,TRBD2,TGTGCCAGCAGCTTAACCGGGACTAGCGGGGTGGAGACCCAGTACTTC,CASSLTGTSGVETQYF
TRBJ2-1,many,TRBV5-4,-,TGTGCCAGCACCTTAATGGGAGTGGGAAGCAATGAGCAGTTCTTC,CASTLMGVGSNEQFF
TRBJ1-5,few,TRBV4-1,-,TGCGCCAGCAGCCAAGAGGGCGGGATTGGTCAGCCCCAGCATTTT,CASSQEGGIGQPQHF
TRBJ1-5,many,TRBV6-1,-,TGTGCCAGCAAAGAGACAGGAGCGAGCAATCAGCCCCAGCATTTT,CASKETGASNQPQHF
TRBJ2-7,many,TRBV15,-,TGTGCCACCAGCGCCGGAGGGAGTGTAGGAAACTACGAGCAGTACTTC,CATSAGGSVGNYEQYF
TRBJ1-3,many,TRBV7-9,-,TGTGCCAGCAGCCGGACCGCCGCGGGGGGAAACACCATATATTTT,CASSRTAAGGNTIYF
TRBJ1-6,-,TRBV5-1,-,TGCGCCAGCAGGGCGGCGCCGGATTCACCCCTCCACTTT,CASRAAPDSPLHF
TRBJ2-1,many,TRBV27,TRBD1,TGTGCCAGCAGGAAAGACACAGGGGCCTACTACAATGAGCAGTTCTTC,CASRKDTGAYYNEQFF
TRBJ2-2,many,TRBV10-3,-,TGTGCCACCAAAACGTCGGCCGGGGAGCTGTTTTTT,CATKTSAGELFF
TRBJ1-1,many,TRBV10-3,-,TGTGCCATCAATTCAGGGGCAGGCGTGAACACTGAAGCTTTCTTT,CAINSGAGVNTEAFF
TRBJ2-1,few,TRBV7-9,-,TGTGCCAGCAGCTTAGCGTTGAGGGAGCAGTTCTTC,CASSLALREQFF
TRBJ1-1,many,TRBV19,-,TGTGCCAGTAGTATACTCGCACCGGGAGGAGTGCATGAAGCTTTCTTT,CASSILAPGGVHEAFF
TRBJ2-4,few,TRBV5-6,-,TGTGCCAGCAGCTTGAAAACAGGGAGCGTTGACATTCAGTACTTC,CASSLKTGSVDIQYF